The TCR beta chain under discussion was sequenced for a study of beta chain features in type 1 diabetes. About the research overall: The patient and healthy donor groups were comparable for age, gender and cell yields. All samples yielded around 98,000,000 examined sorted cells. General observations from the study: In comparison with healthy donors, patients had naive, central memory and Treg TCRB repertoires that appeared more similar. Shortening that was moderate but significant affected the TCRB CDR3s of Type 1 diabetes patients in all four CD4+ subsets.

The CDR3 has 13 amino acids. J was trimmed by 6 bases and V by 6 bases; bases with no gene match: 2. Germline CDR1 and CDR2: LNHDA and SQIVND (reference sequence). This clone appeared many times. The target antigen is unknown. Every sorted population was more than 95% pure. Expressed TCRB transcripts got sequenced, as all isolated RNA was reverse transcribed. Measured with immunoSEQ multiplex PCR; TCRdb has only the in-frame clones, and not every one. The table records about 390,000 clones, around 10% of them present only once. The clonotype originates from a man aged 25 to 40 with type 1 diabetes. Material: central memory CD4+ T cells from blood. The J gene is TRBJ1-4, the V gene TRBV19, with 9 nucleotides matching TRBD1. CDR3 in amino acids: CASRGTGHEKLFF. CDR3 nucleotide sequence: TGTGCCAGTAGGGGGACAGGGCATGAAAAACTGTTTTTT.